This TCR beta chain derives from a study of early T cells in non-severe SARS-CoV-2 infection. TCRdb re-called the 5' RACE reads through MiXCR, storing one row per CDR3 protein. This table holds 20,000 to 25,000 distinct CDR3 sequences, 4.8% found once. This clonotype rates as medium-sized. This clonotype was sampled from an adult who was a healthcare worker with PCR-confirmed SARS-CoV-2 infection or an uninfected control (not recorded which). The sample was whole blood.

This CDR3 reads CASSLHGALGTDTQYF. The CDR3 bases are TGTGCCAGCAGCCTCCACGGGGCCCTGGGCACAGATACGCAGTATTTT. This chain links TRBV7-2 with TRBJ2-3; the D gene could be TRBD1 or TRBD2 (5 bases each). V dropped 5 bases and J dropped 1 base, with 16 bases sitting between them. The CDR3 covers 16 residues. Per germline, CDR1 SGHTA and CDR2 FQGNSA.